This TCR beta chain was sequenced in a study of blood T cell repertoires in COVID-19 (dated by TCRdb to between 2020 and 2021). Describing the broader study: Samples covering the acute and convalescent phases of COVID-19 were provided by collaborators in the United States, Italy and Spain. The dataset comprised deeply sampled blood TCRbeta repertoires from subjects exposed to, actively infected with, or recovered from COVID-19. A freely available public database, intended as a resource for researchers studying the immune response to SARS-CoV-2, is where the repertoires were released. The material from the prospective study consisted of cDNA or gDNA derived from T cells, B-cell-depleted T cells, or PBMCs. HLA class I and class II types, where available, came from metadata supplied by the sample provider rather than from assay-based typing. Nearly every sample came with metadata listing a de-identified subject ID, COVID-19 status, age in years and sex. Samples were obtained from the ongoing ImmuneRACE study (first 160 participants) and from 1,254 subjects provided by 6 global collaborators.

Broader findings and caveats from the paper: The amount of clinical and demographic metadata varied by source and participant and was provided uncurated.

Collaborating institutions collected whole blood in K2EDTA tubes following their own protocols. For TCRbeta analysis, collaborator samples were shipped as frozen whole blood, as isolated PBMCs, or as DNA extracted from either sample type. A note on this clone: The target of this receptor is not known. No quality values exist for individual bases; no much larger clone is one base distant.

Via the germline V gene, CDR1 is SQVTM and CDR2 ANQGSEA. V is trimmed back by 8 bases and J by 4 bases, and the junction contains 9 bases that no gene match accounts for. The CDR3 measures 14 amino acids from cysteine to phenylalanine. The kept DNA is CDR3 alone, 42 bases in frame from the first base. TCRbeta CDR3 regions were amplified from genomic DNA by means of the immunoSEQ Assay, a bias-controlled multiplex PCR. On the authors' methods: The number of nucleated cells in each sample was estimated by amplification of reference gene primers within the assay. Sequence reads were collapsed and filtered to measure the absolute abundance of every unique TCRbeta CDR3 rearrangement. For each sample, productive Simpson clonality was calculated by taking the square root of Simpson's diversity index across productive rearrangements. This is the immuneACCESS table as TCRdb keeps it, with only in-frame sequences that have V and J called. A part of the clones is gone; compared with another copy, unresolved V genes explain less than half, and the rest is unexplained. That table furnishes V, J and clone size, whereas the DNA furnished D and trimming. The sample profile shows some 58,000 clones; 90% of them were found once. The biggest ten clones account for approximately 6.2% of the sample.

Specimen: peripheral blood. The V and J segments used are TRBV29-1 and TRBJ2-3, and 10 bases in between align with TRBD1. The TCR sequence derives from a man aged 35 to 55 with acute or convalescent COVID-19. Here is the DNA: TGCAGCTTCCGGGACAGGGGTATCGCAGATACGCAGTATTTT. This encodes CSFRDRGIADTQYF.